This T cell receptor (beta chain) was found in a study of blood T cell repertoires in COVID-19 (dated by TCRdb to about 2020). Regarding the complete study: Collaborator samples came from the United States, Italy and Spain and covered acute and convalescent phases of COVID-19. The material from the prospective study consisted of cDNA or gDNA derived from T cells, B-cell-depleted T cells, or PBMCs. Deeply sampled blood TCRbeta repertoires from subjects exposed to, actively infected with, or recovered from COVID-19 were included in the dataset. A freely available public database, intended as a resource for researchers studying the immune response to SARS-CoV-2, is where the repertoires were released. The samples were drawn from the first 160 participants of the ongoing ImmuneRACE study and from about 1,200 subjects provided by 6 global collaborators. A de-identified subject ID, COVID-19 status, age in years and sex were almost always included in the sample metadata. HLA class I and class II types, where available, came from metadata supplied by the sample provider rather than from assay-based typing.

After removal of 6 bases from V and 3 bases from J, the junction retains 3 bases not matched to a gene. Spanning cysteine to phenylalanine, the CDR3 consists of 13 amino acids. Kept here is only the CDR3 DNA, which spans 39 bases and is read in frame from base 1. TCRbeta CDR3 regions were amplified from genomic DNA using the immunoSEQ Assay, a bias-controlled multiplex PCR. From the authors' description of their analysis: The number of nucleated cells in each sample was estimated by amplification of reference gene primers within the assay. Sequence reads were collapsed and filtered to measure the absolute abundance of every unique TCRbeta CDR3 rearrangement. For each sample, productive Simpson clonality was calculated as the square root of Simpson's diversity index over productive rearrangements. The clones in this table, taken by TCRdb from immuneACCESS, are in-frame only. Not every clone is retained; where verified, under half of the shortfall comes from an unresolved V gene, and the cause of the rest is unknown. Clone size and the V and J calls come from that table; the DNA yielded D and trimming. Present in this sample are 42,000 or so clones, around 91% of which were seen just once. 9.2% of the sample goes to the ten largest clones.

The full study reports these points: The quantity of clinical and demographic metadata differed by source and by participant and was supplied without curation.

Collaborating institutions collected whole blood in K2EDTA tubes following their own protocols. Collaborator samples were shipped for TCRbeta analysis as frozen whole blood, isolated PBMCs, or DNA extracted from either sample type. Turning to this clone: Its target antigen remains unknown. Within one base of it there is no much larger clone, and no base qualities were kept.

The sequenced sample was peripheral blood. The rearranged chain carries TRBV12-3 or TRBV12-4 and TRBJ2-7; a stretch of 9 junction bases matches TRBD2. The source of this sequence is a man aged 45-60 years with active COVID-19. The bases are TGTGCCAGCAGAGCTAGCGGGATCTACGAGCAGTACTTC. Its translation is CASRASGIYEQYF.